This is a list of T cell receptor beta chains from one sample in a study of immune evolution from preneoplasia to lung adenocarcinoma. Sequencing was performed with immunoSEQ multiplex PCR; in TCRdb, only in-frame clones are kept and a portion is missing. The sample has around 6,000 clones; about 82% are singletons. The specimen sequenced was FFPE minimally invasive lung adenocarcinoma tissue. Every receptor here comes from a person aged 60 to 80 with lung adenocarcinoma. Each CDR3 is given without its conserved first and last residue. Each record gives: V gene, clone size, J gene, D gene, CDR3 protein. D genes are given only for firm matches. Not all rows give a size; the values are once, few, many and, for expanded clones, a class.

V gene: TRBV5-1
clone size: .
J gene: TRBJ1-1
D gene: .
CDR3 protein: ASSHDGLKNTEAF

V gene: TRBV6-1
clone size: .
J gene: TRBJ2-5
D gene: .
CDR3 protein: ASSDNPGLQGRTQY

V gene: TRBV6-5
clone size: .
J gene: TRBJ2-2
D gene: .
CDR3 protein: ASSYSTAGTGELF

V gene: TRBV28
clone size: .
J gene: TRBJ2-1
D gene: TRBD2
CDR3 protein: ASSSIGTSGRRSYNEQF

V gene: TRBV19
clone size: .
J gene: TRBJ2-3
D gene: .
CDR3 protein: ASSIGSQTSTDTQY

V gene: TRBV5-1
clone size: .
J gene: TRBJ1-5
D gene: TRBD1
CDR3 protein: ASSMGTDNQPQH

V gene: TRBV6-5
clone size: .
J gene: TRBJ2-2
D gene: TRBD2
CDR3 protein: ASKRGSNTGELF

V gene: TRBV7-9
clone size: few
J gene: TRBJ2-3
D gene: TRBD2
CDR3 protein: ASSAGGFYTDTQY

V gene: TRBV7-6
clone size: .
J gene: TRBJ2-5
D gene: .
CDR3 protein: ASSLPVGAGIGYQETQY

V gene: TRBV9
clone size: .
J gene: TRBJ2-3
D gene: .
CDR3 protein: ASSVEGGDSSTDTQY